The subject of this entry is one TCR beta chain. This clonotype was recorded many times. This clone's antigen is unknown. Base qualities are not recorded, but no much larger clone differs from it by a single base. The data derive from a study of T cells in Graves' hyperthyroidism and ophthalmopathy (dated by TCRdb to about 2019). With respect to the entire study: Peripheral blood samples were taken at the time of initial diagnosis, prior to any treatment. To identify distinguishing TCR V-J signatures, a discovery cohort of around 100 patients was used, comprising 40 to 45 with Graves' ophthalmopathy and approximately 58 with stable Graves' hyperthyroidism. Whether ophthalmopathy could be predicted prospectively was tested in an independent validation cohort made up of 18 to 20 hyperthyroidism patients plus 17 patients who later progressed to ophthalmopathy. The roughly 94 discovery patients were randomly divided into training and test sets at a 7:3 ratio. The study also compared thyroid tissue and blood T-cell repertoires from several Graves' hyperthyroidism patients. Once sampling was done, hyperthyroidism patients were given methimazole at a starting dose of 30 mg daily, whereas ophthalmopathy patients were given high-dose intravenous methylprednisolone. TCR Vbeta CDR3 sequencing of 135 peripheral blood samples (approximately 44 ophthalmopathy, roughly 72 hyperthyroidism and roughly 17 progressor patients) is reported in the paper.

Beyond this particular receptor, the publication reports: Blood samples also contained most of the expanded thyroid clonotypes (frequency above 0.001), which suggests that blood repertoires may reflect thyroid immune responses. Sample size was not statistically predetermined, and investigators were not blinded to group allocation. During validation, the model predicted progression to ophthalmopathy a median of approximately 6 months ahead of onset, with approximately 71% sensitivity and around 73% specificity. In cross-validation, a model built on a 13 V-J signature told ophthalmopathy apart from stable hyperthyroidism with approximately 90% sensitivity and about 81% specificity, and in testing the same model reached 80%/75%.

Ophthalmopathy patients had moderately to severely active disease, Clinical Activity Score of at least 3, NOSPECS grade of at least 4, and duration under 3 months. Exclusion was applied to patients with uncontrolled infections, other autoimmune diseases, pregnancy or lactation. Clinical symptoms, serum thyroxine and TRAb, thyroid ultrasound, and orbital computed tomography formed the basis for the diagnoses. Ficoll-Paque density gradient centrifugation was used to isolate PBMCs from around 10 ml of fresh peripheral blood. Trizol reagent was used to extract total RNA, and RNA quality was then checked on an Agilent 2100 Bioanalyzer. V sheds 0 bases and J sheds 2 bases, leaving 10 bases between their ends. The CDR3 numbers 14 residues from cysteine through phenylalanine. CDR3 DNA is the only sequence kept; it has 42 bases, read in frame from the first base. The germline V gene (reference sequence) sets CDR1 to GTSNPN and CDR2 to SVGIG.

The TCR beta CDR3 regions were amplified from the RNA transcripts. For the first round of RT-PCR on the TCR CDR3, the HTBI primer set was used together with the Qiagen OneStep RT-PCR kit. A second multiplex PCR round built the libraries, followed by size selection and purification. Sequencing of the libraries was done on an Illumina HiSeq2000 using paired-end 100 bp reads. The published analysis was carried out like this. Raw data were processed with SOAPnuke, discarding reads with adapters, uncalled bases, mean Phred below 15, or no exact constant-primer or identifier match. High-quality paired reads were merged with COPE v1.2.5, and unique nucleotide sequences were defined as clonotypes. Clonotypes were aligned to IMGT TRBV, TRBD and TRBJ reference segments using MiTCR v1.1. The analysis included only V-J combinations with a frequency above 0.0001, which together covered more than 99% of the repertoires. The TCS score was defined as the ratio of F50 (clonal expansion) to E x V (chaos), calculated using BLOSUM62-based TCRdist between CDR3 peptides within each V-J. Welch's t-statistics and random forest reduced fewer than 600 V-J features to around 14, which were used in a naive Bayes classifier (R e1071). TCRdb ran its own pipeline on the public reads, namely fastp trimming at Q25 and MiXCR clone calling, and kept in-frame beta chains. Rows are combined by CDR3 protein, so each entry shows the most common genes and DNA. In this record, the V and J calls reflect TCRdb's handling and not the investigators' own analysis. A total of 500,000 to 750,000 distinct CDR3 sequences appear in this sample, 12% to 15% of them only once. Jointly, the top ten make up 7.1% of the sample.

The rearrangement joined TRBV30 to TRBJ2-5; tentative D gene TRBD2, with 5 bases matching. The TCR comes from a woman aged 18-29 years with Graves' ophthalmopathy. Sample: blood. The CDR3: CAWSVLGRQETQYF. The nucleotide sequence is TGTGCCTGGAGTGTACTAGGCCGTCAAGAGACCCAGTACTTC.